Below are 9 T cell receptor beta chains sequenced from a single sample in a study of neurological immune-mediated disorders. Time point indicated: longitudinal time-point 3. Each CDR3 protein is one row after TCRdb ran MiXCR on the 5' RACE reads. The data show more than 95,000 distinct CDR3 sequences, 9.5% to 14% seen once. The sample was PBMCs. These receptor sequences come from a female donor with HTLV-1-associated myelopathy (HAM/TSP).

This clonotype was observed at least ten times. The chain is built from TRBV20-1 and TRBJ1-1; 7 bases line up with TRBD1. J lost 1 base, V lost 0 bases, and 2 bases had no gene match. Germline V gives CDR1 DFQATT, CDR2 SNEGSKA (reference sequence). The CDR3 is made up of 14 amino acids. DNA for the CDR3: TGCAGTGCTAGAGAGGAGGGGGCGAACACTGAAGCTTTCTTT. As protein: CSAREEGANTEAFF.

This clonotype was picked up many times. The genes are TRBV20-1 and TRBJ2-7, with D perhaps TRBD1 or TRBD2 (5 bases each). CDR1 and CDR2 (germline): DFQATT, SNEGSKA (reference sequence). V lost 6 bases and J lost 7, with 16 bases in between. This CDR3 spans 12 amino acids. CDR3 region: CSASGRVLEQYF. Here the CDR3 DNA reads TGCAGTGCAAGCGGCAGGGTTTTGGAGCAGTACTTC.

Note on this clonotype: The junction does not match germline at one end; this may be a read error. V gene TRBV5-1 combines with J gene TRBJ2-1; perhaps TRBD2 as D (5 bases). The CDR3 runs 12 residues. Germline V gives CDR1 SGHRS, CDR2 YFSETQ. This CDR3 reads CASSLDRAERFF. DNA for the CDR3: TGCGCCAGCAGCTTGGATCGGGCTGAGCGGTTCTTT. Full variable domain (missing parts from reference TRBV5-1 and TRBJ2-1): KAGVTQTPRYLIKTRGQQVTLSCSPISGHRSVSWYQQTPGQGLQFLFEYFSETQRNKGNFPGRFSGRQFSNSRSEMNVSTLELGDSALYLCASSLDRAERFFGPGTRLTVL.

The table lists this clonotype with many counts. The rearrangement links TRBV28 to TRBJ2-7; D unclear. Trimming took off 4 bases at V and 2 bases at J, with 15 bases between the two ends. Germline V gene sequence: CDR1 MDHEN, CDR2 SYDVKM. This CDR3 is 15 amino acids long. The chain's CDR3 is CASSSTHTGTYEQYF. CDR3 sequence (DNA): TGTGCCAGCAGTTCCACCCACACGGGCACCTACGAGCAGTACTTC.

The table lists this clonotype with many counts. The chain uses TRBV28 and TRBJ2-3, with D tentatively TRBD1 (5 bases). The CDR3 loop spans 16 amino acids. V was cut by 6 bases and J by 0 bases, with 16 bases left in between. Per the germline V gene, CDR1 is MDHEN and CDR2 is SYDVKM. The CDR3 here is CASRSTPRGSTDTQYF. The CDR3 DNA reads TGTGCCAGCAGGTCCACCCCAAGGGGTAGCACAGATACGCAGTATTTT.

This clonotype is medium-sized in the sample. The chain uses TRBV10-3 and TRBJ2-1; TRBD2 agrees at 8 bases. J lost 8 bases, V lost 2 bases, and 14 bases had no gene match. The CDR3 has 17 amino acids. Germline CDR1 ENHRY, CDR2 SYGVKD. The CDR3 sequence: CAISEPLRGEGIDEQFF. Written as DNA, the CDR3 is TGTGCCATCAGTGAGCCCCTGCGGGGGGAGGGGATCGATGAGCAGTTCTTC.

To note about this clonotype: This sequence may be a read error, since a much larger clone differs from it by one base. The CDR3, as DNA: TGCGCCAGCAGCTTACGGGCCCGGCAAAACACCGGGGAGATGTTTTTT. Its translation: CASSLRARQNTGEMFF. V usage is TRBV5-1 and J usage is TRBJ2-2, with D tentatively TRBD2 (5 bases). The CDR3 has 16 residues. Looked up from germline, CDR1 is SGHRS and CDR2 is YFSETQ.

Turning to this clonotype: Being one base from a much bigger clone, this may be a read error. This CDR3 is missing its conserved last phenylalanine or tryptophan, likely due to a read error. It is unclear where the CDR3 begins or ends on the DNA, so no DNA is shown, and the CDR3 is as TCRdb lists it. The CDR3 reads CVSTKGQLYGYTI. This rearrangement joins TRBV21-1 to TRBJ1-2; the D call in the table, TRBD1, was not verified against the DNA. TRBV21-1 is a pseudogene locus. The length of the CDR3 is 13 amino acids, counting both ends.

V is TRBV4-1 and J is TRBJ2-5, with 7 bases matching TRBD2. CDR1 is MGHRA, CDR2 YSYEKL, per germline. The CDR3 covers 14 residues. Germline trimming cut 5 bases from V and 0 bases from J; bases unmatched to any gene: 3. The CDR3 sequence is CASSERGDQETQYF. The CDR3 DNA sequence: TGCGCCAGCAGCGAACGGGGGGACCAAGAGACCCAGTACTTC.